This T cell receptor beta chain was recovered during a study of blood T cell repertoires in COVID-19. Whole-study context: Sites in the United States, Italy and Spain provided acute and convalescent COVID-19 samples.

With V trimmed by 4 bases and J by 5 bases, 4 bases remained unmatched. Germline V gene sequence: CDR1 LNHNV, CDR2 YYDKDF (reference sequence). CDR3 length: 15 residues. This clone was counted once. Repertoires were generated with immunoSEQ multiplex PCR, while TCRdb's copy carries only in-frame clones and drops some. The sample gives over 300,000 clones, about 83% of which show up once; roughly 1.2% is in the top ten. Sequenced: peripheral blood. The sequence was obtained from a woman between 50 and 59 years old with acute or convalescent COVID-19. This chain joins TRBV15 and TRBJ2-1; 11 nucleotides line up with TRBD2. CDR3 in DNA: TGTGCCACCAGCACCGGGACTAGCGGACACAATGAGCAGTTCTTC. Protein: CATSTGTSGHNEQFF.